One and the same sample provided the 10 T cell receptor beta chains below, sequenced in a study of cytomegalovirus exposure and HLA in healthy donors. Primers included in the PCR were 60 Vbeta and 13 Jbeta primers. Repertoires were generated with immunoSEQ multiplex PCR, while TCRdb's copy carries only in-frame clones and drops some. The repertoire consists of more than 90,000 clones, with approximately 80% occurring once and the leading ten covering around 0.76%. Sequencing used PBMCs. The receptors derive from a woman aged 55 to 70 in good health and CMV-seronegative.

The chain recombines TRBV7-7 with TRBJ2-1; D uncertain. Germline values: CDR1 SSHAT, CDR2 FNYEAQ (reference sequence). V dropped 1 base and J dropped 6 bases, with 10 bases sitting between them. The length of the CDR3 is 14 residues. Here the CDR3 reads CASSLGSPGNEQFF. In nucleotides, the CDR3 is TGTGCCAGCAGCTTAGGTAGCCCCGGCAATGAGCAGTTCTTC.

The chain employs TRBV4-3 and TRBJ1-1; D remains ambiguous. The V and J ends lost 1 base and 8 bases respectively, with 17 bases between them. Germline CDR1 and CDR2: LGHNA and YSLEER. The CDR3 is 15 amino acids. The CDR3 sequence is CASSQGVGTRREAFF. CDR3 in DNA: TGCGCCAGCAGCCAAGGAGTGGGCACCAGGAGGGAAGCTTTCTTT.

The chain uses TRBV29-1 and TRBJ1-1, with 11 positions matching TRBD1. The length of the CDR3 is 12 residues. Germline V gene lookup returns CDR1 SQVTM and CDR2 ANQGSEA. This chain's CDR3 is CGVWTGGFGAFF. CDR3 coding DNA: TGCGGAGTATGGACAGGGGGCTTTGGAGCTTTCTTT.

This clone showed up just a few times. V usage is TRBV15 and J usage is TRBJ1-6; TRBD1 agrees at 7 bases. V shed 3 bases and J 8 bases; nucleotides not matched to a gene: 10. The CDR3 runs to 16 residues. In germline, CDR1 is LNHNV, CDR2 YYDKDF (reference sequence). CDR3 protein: CATSRTLQGPDSPLHF. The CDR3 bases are TGTGCCACCAGCAGGACCTTACAGGGGCCAGATTCACCCCTCCACTTT.

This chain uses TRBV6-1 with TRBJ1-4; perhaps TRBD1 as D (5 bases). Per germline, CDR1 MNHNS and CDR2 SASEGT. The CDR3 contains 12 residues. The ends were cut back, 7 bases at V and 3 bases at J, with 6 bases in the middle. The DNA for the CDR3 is TGTGCCAGCAAGGGGCCTAATGAAAAACTGTTTTTT. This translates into CASKGPNEKLFF.

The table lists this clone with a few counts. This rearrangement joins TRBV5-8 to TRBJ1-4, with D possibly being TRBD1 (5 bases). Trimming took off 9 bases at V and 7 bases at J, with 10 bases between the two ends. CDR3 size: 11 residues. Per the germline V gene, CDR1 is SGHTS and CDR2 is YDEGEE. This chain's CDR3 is CANGGPEKLFF. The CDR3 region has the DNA TGTGCCAACGGGGGTCCTGAAAAACTGTTTTTT.

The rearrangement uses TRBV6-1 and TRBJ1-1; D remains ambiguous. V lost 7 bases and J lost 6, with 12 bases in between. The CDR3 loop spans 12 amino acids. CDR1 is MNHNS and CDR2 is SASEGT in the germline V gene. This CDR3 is CASILGGSEAFF. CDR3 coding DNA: TGTGCCAGCATCCTAGGAGGGTCTGAAGCTTTCTTT.

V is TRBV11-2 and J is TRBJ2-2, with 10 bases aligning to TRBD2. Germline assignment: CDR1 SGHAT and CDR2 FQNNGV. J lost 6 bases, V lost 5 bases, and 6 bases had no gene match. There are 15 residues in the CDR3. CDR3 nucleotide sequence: TGTGCCAGCAGCGAGCGGGGGGGCGCCTCCGGGGAGCTGTTTTTT. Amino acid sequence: CASSERGGASGELFF.

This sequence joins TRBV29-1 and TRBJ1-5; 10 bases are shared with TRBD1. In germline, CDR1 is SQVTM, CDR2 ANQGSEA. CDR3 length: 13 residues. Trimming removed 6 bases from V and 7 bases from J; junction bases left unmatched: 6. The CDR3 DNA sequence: TGCAGCGTCTCCGGGACAGGGGAGCAGCCCCAGCATTTT. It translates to CSVSGTGEQPQHF.

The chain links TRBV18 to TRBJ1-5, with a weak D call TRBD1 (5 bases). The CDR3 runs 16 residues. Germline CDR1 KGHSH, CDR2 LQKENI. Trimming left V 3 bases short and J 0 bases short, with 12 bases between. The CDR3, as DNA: TGTGCCAGCTCACCGACGGGAGGGGCTAGCAATCAGCCCCAGCATTTT. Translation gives CASSPTGGASNQPQHF.